The 5 T cell receptor beta chains reported below all come from one sample, sequenced in a study of cytomegalovirus exposure and HLA in healthy donors. This PCR relied on a set of 60 Vbeta primers and 13 Jbeta primers. Sequencing was performed with immunoSEQ multiplex PCR; in TCRdb, only in-frame clones are kept and a portion is missing. The sample holds more than 95,000 clones, 75% to 85% seen once. The sample taken for sequencing was PBMCs. The receptors were sampled from a woman in her fifties or sixties in good health and CMV-seropositive.

V usage is TRBV5-4 and J usage is TRBJ2-5; D perhaps matches TRBD1 (5 bases). The CDR3 has 13 residues. V was pared by 5 bases and J by 4 bases, with 12 bases between. CDR1 SGHNT and CDR2 YYREEE come from the germline V gene (reference sequence). The CDR3 coding sequence is TGTGCCAGCAGTATGCAGGGCGGAGAGACCCAGTACTTC. Translated, it gives CASSMQGGETQYF.

The chain employs TRBV19 and TRBJ2-2; TRBD2 matches at 12 bases. Germline loops: CDR1 LNHDA, CDR2 SQIVND (reference sequence). This CDR3 spans 16 amino acids. V lost 6 bases to trimming and J lost 2 bases; unmatched junction nucleotides: 4. The CDR3 DNA reads TGTGCCAGTAGGGAGACTAGCGGGAGAAACACCGGGGAGCTGTTTTTT. As protein: CASRETSGRNTGELFF.

This clone came up a few times. The chain is built from TRBV4-2 and TRBJ2-1; D is possibly TRBD2 (7 bases). Germline CDR1 reads LGHNA; CDR2 reads YNFKEQ. CDR3 size: 16 residues. With 0 bases removed from V and 10 bases from J, the gap between germline ends came to 19 bases. The CDR3 DNA follows: TGTGCCAGCAGCCAAGACCGGGGAGGGGGGGGGTGGGAGCAGTTCTTC. Its translation: CASSQDRGGGGWEQFF.

A few counts support this clone. This chain joins TRBV5-1 and TRBJ2-1, with 7 bases lining up with TRBD1. Germline V lookup: CDR1 SGHRS, CDR2 YFSETQ. V shed 1 base and J 5 bases; nucleotides not matched to a gene: 3. This CDR3 has 14 amino acids. CDR3 sequence: CASSLTQGNNEQFF. CDR3 DNA: TGCGCCAGCAGCTTGACACAGGGGAACAATGAGCAGTTCTTC.

The CDR3 here is CASSLYREQYF. The CDR3 DNA is TGTGCCAGCAGCTTATACCGGGAGCAGTACTTC. The chain combines TRBV7-9 with TRBJ2-7; D is unresolved. The CDR3 contains 11 residues. CDR1 is SEHNR, CDR2 FQNEAQ, per germline (reference sequence). Deletions cut 2 bases from V and 7 bases from J, with 6 bases between.